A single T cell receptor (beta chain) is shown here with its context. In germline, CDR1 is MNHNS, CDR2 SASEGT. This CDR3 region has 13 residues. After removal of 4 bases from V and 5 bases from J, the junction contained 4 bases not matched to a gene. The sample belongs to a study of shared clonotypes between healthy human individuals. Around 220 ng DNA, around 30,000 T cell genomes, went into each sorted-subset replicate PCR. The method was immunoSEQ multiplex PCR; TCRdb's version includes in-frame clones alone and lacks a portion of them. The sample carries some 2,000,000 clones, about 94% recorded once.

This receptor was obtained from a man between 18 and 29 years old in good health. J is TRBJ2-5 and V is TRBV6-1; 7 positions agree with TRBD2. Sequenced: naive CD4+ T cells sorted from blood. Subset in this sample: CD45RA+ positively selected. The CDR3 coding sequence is TGTGCCAGCAGTGGCAGGGAGGGGGAGACCCAGTACTTC. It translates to CASSGREGETQYF.